This T cell receptor beta chain derives from a study of OX40 agonist ivuxolimab in advanced cancers. Only in-frame clones appear in the TCRdb table, and some are missing; sequencing was by immunoSEQ multiplex PCR. Altogether about 43,000 clones are present, 86% being singletons, with the ten largest covering just under 15%. The V end lost 4 bases, the J end lost 10 bases, and 17 bases lay between the germline ends. CDR1 is MGHRA and CDR2 is YSYEKL in the germline V gene. This CDR3 is 14 amino acids long. This material consisted of CD4+ or CD8+ T cells sorted from blood, taken in a trial of the OX40 agonist ivuxolimab. The rearrangement links TRBV4-1 to TRBJ2-1; D not certain. This TCR was recovered from an adult with an advanced solid tumor such as melanoma, head and neck, liver or kidney cancer. As DNA, the CDR3 is TGCGCCAGCAGCCCACGGACGGAACGGACCGAGCAGTTCTTC. Protein product: CASSPRTERTEQFF.